The 20 T cell receptor beta chains reported below all come from one sample, sequenced in a study of CD8+ T cells in alopecia areata. Following RNA extraction, reverse transcription yielded cDNA that acted as the sequencing template. The method was immunoSEQ multiplex PCR; TCRdb's version includes in-frame clones alone and lacks a portion of them. The table records hundreds of thousands of clones, approximately 52% of them present only once. This specimen consisted of CD4+ T cells sorted from blood, obtained at week 0. The receptors stem from a human donor with alopecia areata.

The gene calls are TRBV20-1 and TRBJ2-7; no firm D call. Per the germline V gene, CDR1 is DFQATT and CDR2 is SNEGSKA (reference sequence). This CDR3 contains 11 residues. Trimming took 4 bases from V and 6 from J, leaving 10 bases between them. Here the CDR3 DNA reads TGCAGTGCTACCCTCTGGGGCGAGCAGTACTTC. This codes for CSATLWGEQYF.

V usage is TRBV5-6 and J usage is TRBJ1-2, with 7 bases aligning to TRBD1. With 0 bases clipped from V and 4 bases from J, the junction kept 3 bases outside the gene matches. Per the germline V gene, CDR1 is SGHDT and CDR2 is YYEEEE. There are 14 residues in the CDR3. Written as DNA, the CDR3 is TGTGCCAGCAGCTTGGCCCGACAGGGCTATGGCTACACCTTC. This gives the protein CASSLARQGYGYTF.

The chain employs TRBV9 and TRBJ2-7; TRBD2 matches 8 bases. V was pared by 0 bases and J by 6 bases, with 8 bases of the junction left unmatched. CDR1 is SGDLS and CDR2 is YYNGEE in the germline V gene. The CDR3 contains 15 residues. CDR3 nucleotides: TGTGCCAGCAGCGTAGAAGGCCTAGCGGGCGCCGAGCAGTACTTC. As protein: CASSVEGLAGAEQYF.

The rearrangement joins TRBV29-1 to TRBJ2-7, with 11 bases lining up with TRBD1. Trimming at V came to 7 bases and at J to 3 bases, leaving 2 bases not matched to a gene. Germline CDR1 SQVTM, CDR2 ANQGSEA. The CDR3 runs 12 residues. The CDR3 sequence: CSGGTGGYEQYF. In DNA, the CDR3 is TGCAGCGGGGGGACAGGGGGCTACGAGCAGTACTTC.

The chain employs TRBV6-5 and TRBJ1-1; D not certain. CDR3 length: 15 residues. The ends were cut back, 9 bases at V and 4 bases at J, with 21 bases in the middle. The germline CDR1 and CDR2 sequences are MNHEY and SVGAGI. CDR3 nucleotides: TGTGCCAGTACGGTTACAGCGGTTTTGGGCACTGAAGCTTTCTTT. Protein: CASTVTAVLGTEAFF.

This clone appeared once. V is TRBV9 and J is TRBJ2-3; D remains unclear. CDR1 is SGDLS, CDR2 YYNGEE, per germline. The CDR3 sequence is 15 residues long. Trimming cost V 3 bases and J 4 bases, with 15 bases left between them. CDR3 coding DNA: TGTGCCAGCAGCGCTGTCCCCTTGACCCCAGATACGCAGTATTTT. Protein product: CASSAVPLTPDTQYF. Full variable domain (remainder filled in from reference TRBV9 and TRBJ2-3): DSGVTQTPKHLITATGQRVTLRCSPRSGDLSVYWYQQSLDQGLQFLIQYYNGEERAKGNILERFSAQQFPDLHSELNLSSLELGDSALYFCASSAVPLTPDTQYFGPGTRLTVL.

In regard to this clone: A far more abundant clone sits one base away, making this likely a read error. The gene calls are TRBV11-2 and TRBJ1-3; D ambiguous. V lost 5 bases to trimming and J lost 0 bases, with 8 bases between them. Germline V gene sequence: CDR1 SGHAT, CDR2 FQNNGV. This CDR3 is built from 14 residues. The chain's CDR3 is CASSPGYSGNTIYF. The DNA of the CDR3 is TGTGCCAGCAGCCCCGGCTACTCTGGAAACACCATATATTTT.

The rearrangement joins TRBV29-1 to TRBJ1-1; D is unclear. V dropped 7 bases and J dropped 1 base, with 10 bases sitting between them. CDR1 is SQVTM, CDR2 ANQGSEA, per germline. The CDR3 covers 12 residues. The CDR3 loop is CSAIAQNTEAFF. CDR3 nucleotides: TGCAGCGCAATTGCCCAGAACACTGAAGCTTTCTTT. Full variable domain (remainder filled in from reference TRBV29-1 and TRBJ1-1): SAVISQKPSRDICQRGTSLTIQCQVDSQVTMMFWYRQQPGQSLTLIATANQGSEATYESGFVIDKFPISRPNLTFSTLTVSNMSPEDSSIYLCSAIAQNTEAFFGQGTRLTVV.

In DNA, the CDR3 is TGTGCCACCAGCGGAGGAGCCCTTAGAAACTCCTACAATGAGCAGTTCTTC. It translates to CATSGGALRNSYNEQFF. The rearrangement links TRBV15 to TRBJ2-1, with D perhaps TRBD2 (5 bases). In germline, CDR1 is LNHNV, CDR2 YYDKDF (reference sequence). V was trimmed by 5 bases and J by 0 bases, leaving 17 bases between them. This CDR3 comprises 17 residues.

This chain joins TRBV6-6 and TRBJ1-5, with a tentative D call TRBD1 (6 bases). The CDR3 sequence is 15 residues long. V was clipped by 4 bases and J by 5 bases, with 15 bases between them. Germline CDR1 reads MNHNY; CDR2 reads SVGAGI (reference sequence). Here the CDR3 reads CASSLPRDTYQPQHF. DNA for the CDR3: TGTGCCAGCAGTTTACCTCGGGACACCTATCAGCCCCAGCATTTT.

This clone has just one count. CDR3 region: CASSTGDGEQFF. The CDR3 coding sequence is TGTGCCAGTAGTACAGGGGATGGTGAGCAGTTCTTC. This chain connects TRBV19 to TRBJ2-1, with D tentatively TRBD1 (6 bases). The ends were cut back, 4 bases at V and 9 bases at J, with 10 bases in the middle. Germline V gene data show CDR1 as LNHDA and CDR2 as SQIVND (reference sequence). The CDR3 spans 12 residues.

Comments on this clone: At the DNA level, this CDR3 is encoded by other sequences in the same sample as well. The rearrangement links TRBV5-1 to TRBJ2-7; TRBD2 agrees at 7 bases. Per germline, CDR1 SGHRS and CDR2 YFSETQ. The CDR3 extends over 14 amino acids. V dropped 2 bases and J dropped 2; count of bases not matched to a gene: 4. The CDR3 region has the DNA TGCGCCAGCAGCTTATCGGGGGGAACCTACGAGCAGTACTTC. This codes for CASSLSGGTYEQYF.

The V call is TRBV18, the J call TRBJ2-3; 14 positions match TRBD2. From germline, CDR1 is KGHSH and CDR2 LQKENI. The CDR3 covers 17 residues. The ends lost 3 bases at V and 6 bases at J; junction bases unmatched: 8. In nucleotides, the CDR3 is TGTGCCAGCTCACCGTTGGGGACTAGCGGGGGAACGGATACGCAGTATTTT. Translating it yields CASSPLGTSGGTDTQYF.

The chain couples TRBV30 to TRBJ1-5; no definite D call. This CDR3 contains 15 residues. Germline V gene lookup returns CDR1 GTSNPN and CDR2 SVGIG (reference sequence). The germline V and J ends were trimmed by 2 bases and 0 bases, with 11 bases remaining between them. The CDR3 spells CAWSSGVHSNQPQHF. CDR3 in DNA: TGTGCCTGGAGTTCAGGCGTACATAGCAATCAGCCCCAGCATTTT.

The J gene is TRBJ1-4, the V gene TRBV29-1; 7 nucleotides match TRBD1. Germline V CDR1 and CDR2: SQVTM, ANQGSEA. The CDR3 totals 15 residues. The trim removed 7 bases at V and 7 bases at J, leaving 15 bases unmatched. The CDR3 is CSAGGKGATGEKLFF. CDR3 sequence (DNA): TGCAGCGCGGGCGGAAAGGGGGCGACGGGTGAAAAACTGTTTTTT.

The chain links TRBV29-1 to TRBJ2-1; unclear D gene. Germline CDR1 is SQVTM and CDR2 is ANQGSEA. This CDR3 comprises 14 residues. V was trimmed by 3 bases and J by 7 bases, leaving 16 bases between them. Here the CDR3 reads CSVELVHPSNEQFF. The DNA for the CDR3 is TGCAGCGTTGAGTTGGTCCACCCCTCAAATGAGCAGTTCTTC.

The chain uses TRBV4-1 and TRBJ2-1; 8 bases are shared with TRBD2. Germline CDR1 MGHRA, CDR2 YSYEKL. This CDR3 is built from 14 residues. Trimming took 6 bases from V and 8 from J; bases not matched to a gene: 9. CDR3 nucleotide sequence: TGCGCCAGCAGGGACCAAGCGGGAGCGGATGAGCAGTTCTTC. Translation gives CASRDQAGADEQFF.

The chain uses TRBV5-1 and TRBJ2-6; D possibly uses TRBD1 or TRBD2 (5 bases each). Germline loops: CDR1 SGHRS, CDR2 YFSETQ. V was clipped by 1 base and J by 0 bases, with 8 bases between them. This CDR3 is 16 amino acids long. The CDR3 protein is CASSLWGSSGANVLTF. In nucleotides, the CDR3 is TGCGCCAGCAGCTTGTGGGGGTCCTCTGGGGCCAACGTCCTGACTTTC.

V is TRBV6-5 and J is TRBJ1-2; TRBD1 matches 9 bases. V lost 6 bases to trimming and J lost 2 bases; unmatched junction nucleotides: 4. The CDR3 covers 14 residues. CDR1 and CDR2 (germline): MNHEY, SVGAGI. CDR3: CASRGTGSNYGYTF. The CDR3 coding sequence is TGTGCCAGCAGGGGGACAGGGTCCAACTATGGCTACACCTTC.

This clone showed up just a few times. V and J are TRBV5-1 and TRBJ2-1; TRBD1 aligns across 8 bases. The germline V gene has CDR1 SGHRS and CDR2 YFSETQ. The CDR3 sequence is 16 residues long. Losses at the gene ends were 1 base for V and 9 bases for J; bases not matched to a gene: 12. CDR3 sequence reads: CASSLTRQGPGSEQFF. CDR3 bases: TGCGCCAGCAGCTTGACCCGACAGGGGCCCGGTAGTGAGCAGTTCTTC. Filled out from reference TRBV5-1 and TRBJ2-1, the complete variable domain reads KAGVTQTPRYLIKTRGQQVTLSCSPISGHRSVSWYQQTPGQGLQFLFEYFSETQRNKGNFPGRFSGRQFSNSRSEMNVSTLELGDSALYLCASSLTRQGPGSEQFFGPGTRLTVL.